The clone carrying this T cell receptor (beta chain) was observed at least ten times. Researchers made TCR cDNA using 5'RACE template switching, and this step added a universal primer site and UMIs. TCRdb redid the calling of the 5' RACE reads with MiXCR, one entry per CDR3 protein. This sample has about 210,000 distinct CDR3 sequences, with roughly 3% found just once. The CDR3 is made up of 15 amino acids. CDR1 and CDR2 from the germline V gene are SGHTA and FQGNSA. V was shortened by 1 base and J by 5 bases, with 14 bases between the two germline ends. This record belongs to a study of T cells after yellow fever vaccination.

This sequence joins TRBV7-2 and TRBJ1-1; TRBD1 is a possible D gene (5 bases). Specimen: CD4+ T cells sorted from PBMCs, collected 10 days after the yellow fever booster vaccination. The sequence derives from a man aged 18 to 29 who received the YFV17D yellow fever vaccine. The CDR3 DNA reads TGTGCCAGCAGCTTAGACGCGGGGGTCGAGACTGAAGCTTTCTTT. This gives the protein CASSLDAGVETEAFF. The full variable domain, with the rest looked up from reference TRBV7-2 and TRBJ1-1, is GAGVSQSPSNKVTEKGKDVELRCDPISGHTALYWYRQSLGQGLEFLIYFQGNSAPDKSGLPSDRFSAERTGGSVSTLTIQRTQQEDSAVYLCASSLDAGVETEAFFGQGTRLTVV.